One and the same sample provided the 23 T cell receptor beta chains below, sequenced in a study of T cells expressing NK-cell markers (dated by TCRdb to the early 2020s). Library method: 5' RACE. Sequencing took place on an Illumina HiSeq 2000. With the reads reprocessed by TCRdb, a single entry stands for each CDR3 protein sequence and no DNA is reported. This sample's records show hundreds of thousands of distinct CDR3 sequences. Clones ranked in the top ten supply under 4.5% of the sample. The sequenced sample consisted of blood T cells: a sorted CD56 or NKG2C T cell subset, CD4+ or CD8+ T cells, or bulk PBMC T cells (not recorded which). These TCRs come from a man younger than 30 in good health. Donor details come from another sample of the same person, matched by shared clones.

The CDR3 is CASSSLPPTGGGTDTQYF. V usage is TRBV7-6 and J usage is TRBJ2-3; TCRdb returns TRBD1, unconfirmable since there is no DNA. This CDR3 region has 18 residues. The germline CDR1 and CDR2 sequences are SGHVS and FNYEAQ.

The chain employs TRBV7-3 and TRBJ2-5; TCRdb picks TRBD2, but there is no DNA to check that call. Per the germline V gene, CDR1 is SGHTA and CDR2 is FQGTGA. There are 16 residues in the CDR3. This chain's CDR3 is CASSQGASGSLETQYF.

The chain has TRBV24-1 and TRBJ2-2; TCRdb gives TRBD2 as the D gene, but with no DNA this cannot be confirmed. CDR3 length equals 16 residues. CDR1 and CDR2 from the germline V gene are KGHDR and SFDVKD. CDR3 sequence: CATSDGGSANTGELFF.

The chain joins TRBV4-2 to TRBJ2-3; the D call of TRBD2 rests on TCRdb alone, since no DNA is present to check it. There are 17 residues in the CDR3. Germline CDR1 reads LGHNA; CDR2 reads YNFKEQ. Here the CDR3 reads CASSQPGLAASTDTQYF.

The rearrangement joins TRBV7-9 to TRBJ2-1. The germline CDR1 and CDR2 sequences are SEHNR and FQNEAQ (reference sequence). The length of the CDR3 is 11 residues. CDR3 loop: CATFNDNEQFF.

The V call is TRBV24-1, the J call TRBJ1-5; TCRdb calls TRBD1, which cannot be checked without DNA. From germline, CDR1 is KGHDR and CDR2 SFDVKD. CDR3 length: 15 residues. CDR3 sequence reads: CATSDQTGGDQPQHF.

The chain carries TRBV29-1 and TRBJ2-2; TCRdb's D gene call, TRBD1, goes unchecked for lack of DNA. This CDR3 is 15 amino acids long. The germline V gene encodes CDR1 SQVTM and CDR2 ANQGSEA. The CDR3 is CSAHLRREPTGELFF.

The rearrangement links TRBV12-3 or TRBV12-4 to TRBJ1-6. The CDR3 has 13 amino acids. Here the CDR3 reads CASSPMRNSPLHF.

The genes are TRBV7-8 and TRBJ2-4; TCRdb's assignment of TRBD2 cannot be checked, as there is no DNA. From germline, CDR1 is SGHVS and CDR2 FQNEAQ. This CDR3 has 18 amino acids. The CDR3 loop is CASSPGLAGMEAKNIQYF.

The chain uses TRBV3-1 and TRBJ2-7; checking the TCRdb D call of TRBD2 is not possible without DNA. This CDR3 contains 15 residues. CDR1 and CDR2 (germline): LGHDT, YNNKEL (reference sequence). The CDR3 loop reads CASSQAGTSGYEQYF.

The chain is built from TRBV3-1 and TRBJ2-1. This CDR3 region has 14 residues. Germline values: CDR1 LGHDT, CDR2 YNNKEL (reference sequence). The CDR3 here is CASSPNPIGNEQFF.

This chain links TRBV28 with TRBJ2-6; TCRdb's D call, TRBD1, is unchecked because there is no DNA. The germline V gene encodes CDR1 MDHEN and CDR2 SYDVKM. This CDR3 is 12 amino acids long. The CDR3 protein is CATSPGANVLTF.

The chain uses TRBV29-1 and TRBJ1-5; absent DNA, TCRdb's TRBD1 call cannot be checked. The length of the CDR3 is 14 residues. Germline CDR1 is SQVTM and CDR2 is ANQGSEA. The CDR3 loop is CSALSGTGVQPQHF.

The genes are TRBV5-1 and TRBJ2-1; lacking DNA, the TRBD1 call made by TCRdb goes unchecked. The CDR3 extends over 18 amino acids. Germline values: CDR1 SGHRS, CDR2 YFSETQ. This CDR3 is CASSLAPLRGTGYNEQFF.

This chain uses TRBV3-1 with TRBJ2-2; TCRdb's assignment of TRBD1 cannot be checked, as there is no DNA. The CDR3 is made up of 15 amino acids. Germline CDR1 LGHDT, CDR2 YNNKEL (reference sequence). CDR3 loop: CASSQGLRGTGELFF.

CDR3 loop: CSVTWKYEQFF. The genes are TRBV29-1 and TRBJ2-1. The CDR3 is 11 amino acids. Germline-derived CDR1 and CDR2 are SQVTM and ANQGSEA.

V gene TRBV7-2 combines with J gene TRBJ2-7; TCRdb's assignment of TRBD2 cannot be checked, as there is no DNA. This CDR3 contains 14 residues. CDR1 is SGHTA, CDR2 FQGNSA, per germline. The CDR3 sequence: CASSSYQGAGEQYF.

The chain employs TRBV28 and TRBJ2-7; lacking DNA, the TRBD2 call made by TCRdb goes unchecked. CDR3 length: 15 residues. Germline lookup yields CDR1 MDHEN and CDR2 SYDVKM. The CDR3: CASVTSGRASGEQYF.

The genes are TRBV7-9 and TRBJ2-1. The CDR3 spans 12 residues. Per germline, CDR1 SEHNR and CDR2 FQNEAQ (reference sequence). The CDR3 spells CASSLAYQEQFF.

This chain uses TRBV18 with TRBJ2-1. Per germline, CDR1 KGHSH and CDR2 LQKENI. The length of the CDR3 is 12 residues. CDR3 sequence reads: CASSLMFGEQFF.

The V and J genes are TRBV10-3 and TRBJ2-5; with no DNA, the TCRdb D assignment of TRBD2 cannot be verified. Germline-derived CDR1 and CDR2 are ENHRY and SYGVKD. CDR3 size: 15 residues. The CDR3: CAISEYGVLSETQYF.

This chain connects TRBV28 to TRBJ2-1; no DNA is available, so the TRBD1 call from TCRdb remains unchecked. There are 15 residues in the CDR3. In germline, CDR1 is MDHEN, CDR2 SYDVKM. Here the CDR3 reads CASRITGYSYNEQFF. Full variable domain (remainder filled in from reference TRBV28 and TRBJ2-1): DVKVTQSSRYLVKRTGEKVFLECVQDMDHENMFWYRQDPGLGLRLIYFSYDVKMKEKGDIPEGYSVSREKKERFSLILESASTNQTSMYLCASRITGYSYNEQFFGPGTRLTVL.

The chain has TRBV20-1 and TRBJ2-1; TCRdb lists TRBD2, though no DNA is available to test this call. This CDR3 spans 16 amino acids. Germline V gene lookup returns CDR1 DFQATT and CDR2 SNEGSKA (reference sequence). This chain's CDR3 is CSATPWQGLADNEQFF.